This T cell receptor (beta chain) is from a study of blood T cell repertoires in COVID-19. Across the whole study: From the United States, Italy and Spain came samples of acute and convalescent COVID-19. T cells, B-cell-depleted T cells, or PBMCs supplied cDNA or gDNA.

The CDR3 consists of 13 residues. Trimming pared 5 bases from V and 8 bases from J, leaving 15 bases between. In germline, CDR1 is MNHNY, CDR2 SVGAGI (reference sequence). In the original workflow: Amplification of reference gene primers provided the estimated nucleated cell counts. Sequencing was performed with immunoSEQ multiplex PCR; in TCRdb, only in-frame clones are kept and a portion is missing. The DNA was the basis for D and trimming; V, J and clone size are from that table. Among over 60,000 clones, 88% were seen once, and the ten largest hold 2.5% to 3.5%. What was sequenced was peripheral blood. The V call is TRBV6-6, the J call TRBJ1-2, with D possibly matching TRBD1 (6 bases). The TCR comes from a man aged 65 to 85 with active or convalescent COVID-19. CDR3 protein: CASSVTGIKGYTF. The CDR3 DNA is TGTGCCAGCAGTGTTACAGGGATTAAAGGCTACACCTTC.